This T cell receptor beta chain was identified during a study of blood T cell repertoires in COVID-19. Study at large: Sites across the United States, Italy and Spain contributed samples from acute and convalescent COVID-19. Sources were T cells, B-cell-depleted T cells, or PBMCs; the material itself was cDNA or gDNA.

The authors' processing: Counts of nucleated cells, estimated from reference gene primer amplification, were obtained. The repertoire was sequenced with immunoSEQ multiplex PCR; TCRdb's copy has only in-frame clones and lacks some. Clonal size and the V and J genes are those of that table, whereas D and trimming came from the DNA. The top ten clones hold roughly 3.5% of a sample with approximately 180,000 clones, approximately 85% of them seen once. This CDR3 is built from 15 residues. Trimming took 4 bases from V and 6 from J; bases not matched to a gene: 7. Germline V gene lookup returns CDR1 SGHVS and CDR2 FNYEAQ.

This receptor was obtained from a man in his sixties with acute or convalescent COVID-19. V usage is TRBV7-6 and J usage is TRBJ2-2, with 8 bases matching TRBD2. The specimen was peripheral blood. The CDR3 is CASSSTSGGAGELFF. CDR3 coding DNA: TGTGCCAGCAGCTCCACTAGCGGAGGGGCCGGGGAGCTGTTTTTT.